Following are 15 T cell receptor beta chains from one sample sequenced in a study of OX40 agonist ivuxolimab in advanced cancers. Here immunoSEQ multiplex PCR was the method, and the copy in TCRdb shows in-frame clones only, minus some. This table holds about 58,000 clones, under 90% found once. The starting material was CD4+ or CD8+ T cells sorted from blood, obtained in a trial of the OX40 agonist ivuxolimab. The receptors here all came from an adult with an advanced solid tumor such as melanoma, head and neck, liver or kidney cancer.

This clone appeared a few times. The DNA for the CDR3 is TGCAGCGCTCGTTCCGGGGGCCGCGAGACCCAGTACTTC. This sequence encodes CSARSGGRETQYF. This chain links TRBV29-1 with TRBJ2-5; tentatively, D is TRBD1 or TRBD2 (6 bases each). Germline values: CDR1 SQVTM, CDR2 ANQGSEA. V lost 7 bases and J lost 5, with 17 bases in between. The CDR3 runs to 13 residues.

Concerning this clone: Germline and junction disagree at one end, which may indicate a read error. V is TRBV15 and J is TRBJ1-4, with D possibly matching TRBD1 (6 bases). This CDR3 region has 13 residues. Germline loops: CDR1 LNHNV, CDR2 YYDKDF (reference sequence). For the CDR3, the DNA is TGCGCTACAGGGCAGCCCTCTAATGAAAAACTGTTTTTT. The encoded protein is CATGQPSNEKLFF.

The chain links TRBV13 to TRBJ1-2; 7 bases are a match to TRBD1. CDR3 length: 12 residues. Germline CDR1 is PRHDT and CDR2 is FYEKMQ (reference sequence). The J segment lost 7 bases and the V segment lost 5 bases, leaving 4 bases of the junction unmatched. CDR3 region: CASSNYRGGYTF. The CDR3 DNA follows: TGTGCCAGCAGCAATTACAGGGGTGGCTACACCTTC.

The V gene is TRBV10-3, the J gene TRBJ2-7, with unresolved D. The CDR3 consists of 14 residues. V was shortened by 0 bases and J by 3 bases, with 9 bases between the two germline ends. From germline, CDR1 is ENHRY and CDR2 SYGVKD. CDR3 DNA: TGTGCCATCAGTGAGTCTGTCAGGATCTACGAGCAGTACTTC. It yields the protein CAISESVRIYEQYF.

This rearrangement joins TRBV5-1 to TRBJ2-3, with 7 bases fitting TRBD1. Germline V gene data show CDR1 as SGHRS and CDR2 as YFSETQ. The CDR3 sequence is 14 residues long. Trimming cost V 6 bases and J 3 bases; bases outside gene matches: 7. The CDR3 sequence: CASMRTGQTDTQYF. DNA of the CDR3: TGCGCCAGCATGCGGACAGGACAAACAGATACGCAGTATTTT.

CDR3 nucleotides: TGTGCCAGCAGTGAAAAAACGGGACAGGGGAACTATGGCTACACCTTC. Amino acid sequence: CASSEKTGQGNYGYTF. The chain recombines TRBV2 with TRBJ1-2; 10 bases are a match to TRBD1. Trimming removed 2 bases from V and 2 bases from J; junction bases left unmatched: 5. CDR1 is SNHLY, CDR2 FYNNEI, per germline. This CDR3 spans 16 amino acids.

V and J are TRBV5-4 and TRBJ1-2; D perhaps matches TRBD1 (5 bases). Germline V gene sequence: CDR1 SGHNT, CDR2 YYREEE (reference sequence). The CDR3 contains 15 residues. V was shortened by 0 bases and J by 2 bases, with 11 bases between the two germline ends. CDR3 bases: TGTGCCAGCAGCTTGGGCGGTGACAGAAACTATGGCTACACCTTC. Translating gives CASSLGGDRNYGYTF.

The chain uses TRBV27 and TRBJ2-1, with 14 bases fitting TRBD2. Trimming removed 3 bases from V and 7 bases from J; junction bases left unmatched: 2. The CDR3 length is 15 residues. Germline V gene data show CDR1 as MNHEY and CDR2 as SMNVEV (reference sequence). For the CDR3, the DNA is TGTGCCAGCAGTTTGACTAGCGGGAGGGTTAATGAGCAGTTCTTC. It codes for CASSLTSGRVNEQFF.

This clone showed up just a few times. The CDR3 DNA is TGTGCCAGCAGCTTCGACAGGGGGTTCACAGAGACCCAGTACTTC. It yields the protein CASSFDRGFTETQYF. This chain joins TRBV7-2 and TRBJ2-5, with 9 nucleotides matching TRBD1. The ends lost 3 bases at V and 4 bases at J; junction bases unmatched: 6. Looked up from germline, CDR1 is SGHTA and CDR2 is FQGNSA. The CDR3 contains 15 residues.

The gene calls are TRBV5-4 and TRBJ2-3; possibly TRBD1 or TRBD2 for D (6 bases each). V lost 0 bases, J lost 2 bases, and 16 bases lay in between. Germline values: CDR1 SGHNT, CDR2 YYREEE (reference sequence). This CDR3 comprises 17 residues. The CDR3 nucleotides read TGTGCCAGCAGCTTGGGGGGGGCGGGTTCTCACACAGATACGCAGTATTTT. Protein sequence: CASSLGGAGSHTDTQYF.

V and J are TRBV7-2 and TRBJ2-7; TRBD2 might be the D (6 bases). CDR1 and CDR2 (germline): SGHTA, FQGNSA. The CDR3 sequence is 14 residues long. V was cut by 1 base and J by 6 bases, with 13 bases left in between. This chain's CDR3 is CASSLGRSSGEQYF. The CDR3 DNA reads TGTGCCAGCAGCTTAGGGCGGAGTAGCGGCGAGCAGTACTTC.

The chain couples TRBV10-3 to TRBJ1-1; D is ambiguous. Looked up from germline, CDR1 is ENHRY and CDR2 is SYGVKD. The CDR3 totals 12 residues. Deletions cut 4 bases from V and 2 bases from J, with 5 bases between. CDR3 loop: CAISVGNTEAFF. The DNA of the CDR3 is TGTGCCATCAGTGTGGGCAACACTGAAGCTTTCTTT.

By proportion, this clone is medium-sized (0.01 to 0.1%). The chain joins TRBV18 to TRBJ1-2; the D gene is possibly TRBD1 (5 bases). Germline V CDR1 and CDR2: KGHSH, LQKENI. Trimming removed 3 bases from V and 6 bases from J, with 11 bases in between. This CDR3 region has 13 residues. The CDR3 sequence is CASSPGQGHGYTF. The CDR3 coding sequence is TGTGCCAGCTCACCCGGGCAGGGACATGGCTACACCTTC.

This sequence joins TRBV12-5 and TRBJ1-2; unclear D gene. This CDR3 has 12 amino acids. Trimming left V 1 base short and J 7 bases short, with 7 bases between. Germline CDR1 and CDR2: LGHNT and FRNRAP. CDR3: CASGLGTPGYTF. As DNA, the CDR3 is TGTGCTAGTGGTTTGGGAACCCCTGGCTACACCTTC. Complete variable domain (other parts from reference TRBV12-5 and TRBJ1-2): DARVTQTPRHKVTEMGQEVTMRCQPILGHNTVFWYRQTMMQGLELLAYFRNRAPLDDSGMPKDRFSAEMPDATLATLKIQPSEPRDSAVYFCASGLGTPGYTFGSGTRLTVV.

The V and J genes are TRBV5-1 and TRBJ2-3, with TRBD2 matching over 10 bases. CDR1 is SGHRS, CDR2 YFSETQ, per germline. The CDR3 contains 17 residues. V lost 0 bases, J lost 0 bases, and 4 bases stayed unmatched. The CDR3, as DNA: TGCGCCAGCAGCTTGGGGACTAGCGGTTTAAGCACAGATACGCAGTATTTT. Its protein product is CASSLGTSGLSTDTQYF.